This T cell receptor (beta chain) was documented in a study of blood T cell repertoires in COVID-19. Sequencing used immunoSEQ multiplex PCR; TCRdb keeps in-frame clones, though not all of them. The data contain roughly 100,000 clones, 76% of them singletons. The length of the CDR3 is 13 residues. Germline assignment: CDR1 MNHEY and CDR2 SMNVEV (reference sequence). The V gene end was trimmed by 5 bases and the J gene end by 4 bases; junction bases not matched to a gene: 5. The sequenced sample was peripheral blood. The gene calls are TRBV27 and TRBJ2-7; 7 bases map to TRBD2. The sequence was collected from a man older than 75 with COVID-19, enrolled during active disease. The DNA of the CDR3 is TGTGCCAGCAGTCCACTCGGGAGGTACGAGCAGTACTTC. Amino acid sequence: CASSPLGRYEQYF.